A selection of T cell receptor beta chains follows, all from one sample in a study of blood T cell repertoires in COVID-19. Profiled with immunoSEQ multiplex PCR; TCRdb holds only in-frame clones, not every one. The sample consists of 450,000 or so clones, about 87% of them appearing once. The source material was peripheral blood. The receptors originated from a man younger than 30 with COVID-19, enrolled during active disease. Each CDR3 is given with its conserved first and last residue. Each record gives: V gene, J gene, CDR3 protein.

>TRBV19|TRBJ1-5
CASSISGGPQHF
>TRBV29-1|TRBJ2-2
CSAYRTSGAFGELFF
>TRBV24-1|TRBJ1-4
CATSEGGTGSEKLFF
>TRBV2|TRBJ2-5
CASTSWTEQETQYF
>TRBV6-6|TRBJ1-6
CASSYSEGNSPLHF
>TRBV14|TRBJ1-2
CASSQGGPGPWLYGYTF
>TRBV3-1/TRBV3-2|TRBJ2-5
CASSRAGGHETQYF
>TRBV28|TRBJ2-7
CASSLQAHPIYEQYF
>TRBV20-1|TRBJ2-7
CSARDRGEQYF
>TRBV3-1/TRBV3-2|TRBJ2-7
CASSRARQGLTLSSYEQYF
>TRBV10-1|TRBJ1-1
CATGTLTEDTEAFF
>TRBV14|TRBJ1-5
CASSAGGSSNQPQHF
>TRBV6-5|TRBJ1-1
CASRAERGTEAFF
>TRBV7-9|TRBJ2-3
CASSWRETSTDTQYF
>TRBV7-9|TRBJ1-1
CASSLGIGENTEAFF
>TRBV20-1|TRBJ2-2
CSASNRPGELFF
>TRBV30|TRBJ2-2
CAWSVVAGRLITGELFF
>TRBV6-4|TRBJ1-1
CASSEPGQRNTEAFF
>TRBV9|TRBJ1-2
CASSAQTGLNYGYTF
>TRBV6-5|TRBJ1-4
CASQGIDEKLFF
>TRBV9|TRBJ1-3
CASSPTGGNTIYF
>TRBV27|TRBJ2-7
CASSFDREWYF
>TRBV27|TRBJ1-5
CASSFTGGNQPQHF
>TRBV24-1|TRBJ1-5
CATSDPNQPQHF
>TRBV4-1|TRBJ2-1
CASSHAMGTGFLNEQFF
>TRBV6-5|TRBJ2-2
CASSPTTNTGELFF